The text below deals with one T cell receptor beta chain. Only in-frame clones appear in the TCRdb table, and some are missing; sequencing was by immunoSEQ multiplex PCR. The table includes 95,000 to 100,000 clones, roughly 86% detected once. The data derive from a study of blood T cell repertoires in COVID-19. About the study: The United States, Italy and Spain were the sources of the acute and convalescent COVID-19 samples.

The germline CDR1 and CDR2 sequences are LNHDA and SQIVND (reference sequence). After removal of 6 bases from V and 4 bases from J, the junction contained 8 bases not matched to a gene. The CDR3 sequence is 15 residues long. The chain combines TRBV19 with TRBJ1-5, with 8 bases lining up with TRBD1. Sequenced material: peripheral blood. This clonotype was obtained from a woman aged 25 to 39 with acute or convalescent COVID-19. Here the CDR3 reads CASRPGQAHNQPQHF. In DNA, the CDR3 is TGTGCCAGTAGACCGGGACAGGCACATAATCAGCCCCAGCATTTT.